The rows below give T cell receptor beta chains drawn from one sample of a study of T cells in Graves' hyperthyroidism and ophthalmopathy. TCRdb fed the multiplex PCR reads into MiXCR, producing one record per CDR3 protein. The sample has hundreds of thousands of distinct CDR3 sequences, roughly 15% seen once. The sequencing sample was made of blood. The receptors here all came from a woman between 45 and 60 years old with Graves' ophthalmopathy. The CDR3 runs from the conserved cysteine through the conserved F or W. A D gene is named only where the DNA matches it firmly. Part of the rows lack a size; the others show once, few, many or a class for expanded clones.

>many|TRBV18|TRBD1|TRBJ2-7|14
CASSPDRGLIEQYF
TGTGCCAGCTCACCAGATAGGGGGCTGATCGAGCAGTACTTC
>few|TRBV5-1|TRBD1|TRBJ1-2|17
CASSVYRTLGQFYGYTF
TGCGCCAGCAGCGTCTACCGTACTCTGGGACAGTTCTATGGCTACACCTTC
>many|TRBV28|TRBD1|TRBJ2-7|17
CASSYTGTATASYEQYF
TGTGCCAGCAGCTACACGGGGACAGCGACGGCATCCTACGAGCAGTACTTC
>many|TRBV6-5|-|TRBJ2-2|19
CASSYERGLGRANTGELFF
TGTGCCAGCAGTTACGAACGGGGCCTGGGTCGCGCGAACACCGGGGAGCTGTTTTTT
>many|TRBV15|TRBD2|TRBJ2-7|15
CATENRAGRDYEQYF
TGTGCCACCGAGAATCGGGCAGGGAGGGACTACGAGCAGTACTTC
>many|TRBV30|-|TRBJ2-7|15
CAWSTTLGSGSEQYF
TGTGCCTGGAGTACCACCCTGGGTTCAGGGAGCGAGCAGTACTTC
>many|TRBV12-5|TRBD2|TRBJ2-3|14
CASGTTSGTDTQYF
TGTGCTAGTGGTACTACTAGCGGCACAGATACGCAGTATTTT
>many|TRBV24-1|-|TRBJ2-3|17
CATSDHPTRDPTDTQYF
TGTGCCACCAGTGATCACCCGACTAGGGATCCCACAGATACGCAGTATTTT
>-|TRBV4-1|-|TRBJ2-7|12
CASSQGSHEQYF
TGCGCCAGCAGCCAGGGGAGCCACGAGCAGTACTTC
>-|TRBV11-1|TRBD1|TRBJ1-2|13
CASRTGTGYGYTF
TGTGCCAGCAGGACCGGGACAGGATATGGCTACACCTTC
>many|TRBV2|TRBD2|TRBJ2-1|17
CASSRPLRTSGYNEQFF
TGTGCCAGCAGCAGACCTCTACGGACTAGCGGATACAATGAGCAGTTCTTC
>many|TRBV28|TRBD1|TRBJ2-7|13
CASKGQGASEQYF
TGTGCCAGCAAAGGGCAGGGGGCAAGTGAGCAGTACTTC
>many|TRBV11-2|TRBD2|TRBJ2-1|15
CASSLETSGSHEQFF
TGTGCCAGCAGCTTAGAGACTAGCGGGAGTCATGAGCAGTTCTTC
>many|TRBV2|-|TRBJ2-1|13
CASSEELLNEQFF
TGTGCCAGCAGTGAGGAACTCCTCAATGAGCAGTTCTTC
>few|TRBV9|-|TRBJ1-6|15
CASSVAPDENSPLHF
TGTGCCAGCAGCGTAGCTCCAGATGAGAATTCACCCCTCCACTTT
>few|TRBV7-9|-|TRBJ2-2|14
CASSWSRATGELFF
TGTGCCAGCAGTTGGAGCCGGGCCACCGGGGAGCTGTTTTTT
>many|TRBV5-1|-|TRBJ2-7|13
CASSSTRTYEQYF
TGCGCCAGCAGCTCGACCCGAACCTACGAGCAGTACTTC
>-|TRBV7-3|TRBD2|TRBJ2-1|13
CASSNTPTSQQFF
TGTGCCAGCAGCAATACCCCGACTAGCCAGCAGTTCTTC
>many|TRBV30|TRBD2|TRBJ2-7|14
CAWSGGRAVHEQYF
TGTGCCTGGAGTGGAGGGAGGGCCGTCCACGAGCAGTACTTC
>-|TRBV7-6|-|TRBJ2-7|14
CATDLRDKSYEQYF
TGTGCCACCGATCTCCGGGACAAGTCTTACGAGCAGTACTTC
>many|TRBV7-2|-|TRBJ1-1|15
CASSLASGYGTEAFF
TGTGCCAGCAGCTTAGCGTCGGGGTACGGCACTGAAGCTTTCTTT
>-|TRBV27|-|TRBJ2-2|16
CASSFVSIANTGELFF
TGTGCCAGCAGTTTTGTCAGCATAGCGAACACCGGGGAGCTGTTTTTT
>many|TRBV7-3|-|TRBJ2-1|15
CASSPRGLGINEQFF
TGTGCCAGCAGCCCGAGGGGGTTGGGAATCAATGAGCAGTTCTTC
>-|TRBV5-1|TRBD2|TRBJ2-3|14
CASSSGTSGDTQYF
TGCGCCAGCAGCTCGGGGACTAGCGGAGATACGCAGTATTTT
>many|TRBV3-1|-|TRBJ2-7|15
CASSQDLAETYEQYF
TGTGCCAGCAGCCAAGATCTAGCAGAAACCTACGAGCAGTACTTC
>many|TRBV28|TRBD1|TRBJ2-7|13
CASRGTGPYEQYF
TGTGCCAGCAGGGGGACAGGACCCTACGAGCAGTACTTC
>-|TRBV6-4|TRBD2|TRBJ2-1|16
CASSDSASGSYNEQFF
TGTGCCAGCAGTGACTCGGCTAGCGGGAGCTACAATGAGCAGTTCTTC
>-|TRBV27|TRBD2|TRBJ2-1|16
CACSLFGLAAYNEQFF
TGTGCCTGCAGTTTATTCGGACTAGCGGCCTACAATGAGCAGTTCTTC
>few|TRBV9|-|TRBJ2-3|14
CASSVGSHTDTQYF
TGTGCCAGCAGCGTAGGCAGCCACACAGATACGCAGTATTTT
>many|TRBV28|-|TRBJ2-7|14
CASRGPGLSYEQYF
TGTGCCAGCAGGGGGCCGGGACTCTCATACGAGCAGTACTTC
>once|TRBV2|TRBD1|TRBJ2-3|19
CASRATMGQGAPSTDTQYF
TGTGCCAGCAGAGCGACTATGGGACAGGGGGCCCCTAGCACAGATACGCAGTATTTT
>many|TRBV6-2/TRBV6-3|TRBD1|TRBJ2-1|17
CASSYRRTGKIYNEQFF
TGTGCCAGCAGTTACAGGCGGACAGGAAAAATTTACAATGAGCAGTTCTTC
>many|TRBV20-1|-|TRBJ2-2|12
CSARDHSGELFF
TGCAGTGCTAGAGATCATAGCGGGGAGCTGTTTTTT
>-|TRBV5-4|-|TRBJ2-7|15
CASSPELSRAYEQYF
TGTGCCAGCAGCCCGGAGCTATCTCGGGCCTACGAGCAGTACTTC
>few|TRBV18|-|TRBJ2-1|13
CASSGMGRDSPFF
TGTGCCAGCTCGGGAATGGGGCGGGATTCGCCGTTCTTC
>many|TRBV7-3|-|TRBJ2-1|15
CASSLGGAEYNEQFF
TGTGCCAGCAGCTTAGGGGGGGCAGAGTACAATGAGCAGTTCTTC
>few|TRBV9|TRBD2|TRBJ2-3|17
CASSPSAGTSGADTQYF
TGTGCCAGCAGCCCCTCGGCAGGGACTAGCGGGGCAGATACGCAGTATTTT
>-|TRBV7-2|TRBD1|TRBJ1-2|14
CASSPGGSFGGYTF
TGTGCCAGCAGCCCAGGGGGGTCCTTCGGTGGCTACACCTTC
>-|TRBV5-6|TRBD2|TRBJ2-7|17
CASSFGLAGGYLYEQYF
TGTGCCAGCAGCTTCGGACTAGCGGGAGGGTACCTTTACGAGCAGTACTTC
>few|TRBV6-2/TRBV6-3|-|TRBJ1-5|18
CASSYSRAAANRGQPQHF
TGTGCCAGCAGTTACTCGAGGGCAGCCGCGAACCGGGGTCAGCCCCAGCATTTT
>many|TRBV30|TRBD2|TRBJ2-3|14
CAWSGSREVDTQYF
TGTGCCTGGAGTGGGTCGCGGGAGGTAGATACGCAGTATTTT
>-|TRBV6-4|-|TRBJ1-5|17
CASPDPRSLYSNQPQHF
TGTGCCAGCCCGGACCCGAGGTCCCTGTATAGCAATCAGCCCCAGCATTTT
>-|TRBV13|TRBD2|TRBJ2-1|16
CASSLEASGSDNEQFF
TGTGCCAGCAGCTTAGAGGCTAGCGGGAGCGACAATGAGCAGTTCTTC
>many|TRBV5-1|-|TRBJ1-1|14
CASSPRPQDTEAFF
TGCGCCAGCAGCCCGAGACCGCAAGACACTGAAGCTTTCTTT
>-|TRBV3-1|TRBD2|TRBJ2-5|16
CASSNIVLAGRETQYF
TGTGCCAGCAGCAACATTGTACTAGCGGGAAGAGAGACCCAGTACTTC
>many|TRBV11-2|TRBD1|TRBJ2-3|17
CASSLDRGTGVADTQYF
TGTGCCAGCAGCTTAGATCGTGGGACAGGGGTTGCAGATACGCAGTATTTT
>few|TRBV5-1|TRBD1|TRBJ1-5|17
CASSLAHQGGRNQPQHF
TGCGCCAGCAGCTTGGCCCACCAGGGGGGACGCAATCAGCCCCAGCATTTT
>-|TRBV27|TRBD1|TRBJ2-2|16
CASSPHRGLNTGELFF
TGTGCCAGCAGTCCACACAGGGGGCTGAACACCGGGGAGCTGTTTTTT
>-|TRBV6-5|-|TRBJ1-2|15
CASSYSMVSQYDYTF
TGTGCCAGCAGTTACTCGATGGTCTCCCAATATGACTACACCTTC
>once|TRBV14|-|TRBJ2-3|14
CASSQGGHTDTQYF
TGTGCCAGCAGCCAAGGAGGTCACACAGATACGCAGTATTTT